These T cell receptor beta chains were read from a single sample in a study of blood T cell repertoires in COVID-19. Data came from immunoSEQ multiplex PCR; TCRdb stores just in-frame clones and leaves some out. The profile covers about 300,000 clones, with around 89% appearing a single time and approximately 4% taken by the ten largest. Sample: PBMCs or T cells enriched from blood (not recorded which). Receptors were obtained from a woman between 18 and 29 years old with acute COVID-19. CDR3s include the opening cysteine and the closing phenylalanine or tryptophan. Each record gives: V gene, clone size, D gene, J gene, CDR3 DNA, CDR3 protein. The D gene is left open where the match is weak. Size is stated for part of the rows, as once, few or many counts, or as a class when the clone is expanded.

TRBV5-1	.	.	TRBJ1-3	TGCGCCAGCAGCTTGGAACTCCCAGGGGATGGAAACACCATATATTTT	CASSLELPGDGNTIYF
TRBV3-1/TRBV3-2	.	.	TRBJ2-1	TGTGCCAGCAGCCCACAGGTATTTCGCAATGAGCAGTTCTTC	CASSPQVFRNEQFF
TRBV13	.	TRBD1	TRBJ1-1	TGTGCCAGCAGCAGTAACAGGGGACGACGGATGAACACTGAAGCTTTCTTT	CASSSNRGRRMNTEAFF
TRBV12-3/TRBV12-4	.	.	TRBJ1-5	TGTGCCAGCAGACCCGACGGACAGCAGCCCCAGCATTTT	CASRPDGQQPQHF
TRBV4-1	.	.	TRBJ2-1	TGCGCCAGCAGCCAAGCGGAGGGATGGACCAATGAGCAGTTCTTC	CASSQAEGWTNEQFF
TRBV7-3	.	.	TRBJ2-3	TGTGCCAGCAGCTTGGTGGTAGAAGATACGCAGTATTTT	CASSLVVEDTQYF
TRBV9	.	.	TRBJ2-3	TGTGCCAGCAGTCCCGGTGGGGGCCGCCAATATTTT	CASSPGGGRQYF
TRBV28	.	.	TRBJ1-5	TGTGCCAGTCAACCGGGGGGCGCGGGCAATCAGCCCCAGCATTTT	CASQPGGAGNQPQHF
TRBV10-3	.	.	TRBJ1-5	TGTGCCATCAGTCAACAGGAGACGCAGCCCCAGCATTTT	CAISQQETQPQHF
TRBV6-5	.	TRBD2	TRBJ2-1	TGTGCCAGCGTACTAGCGGGAGGGCCAGGGAATGAGCAGTTCTTC	CASVLAGGPGNEQFF
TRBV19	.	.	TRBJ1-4	TGTGCCAGTAGTATTGCCAAGAGTCGGGGGAAAGCTAATGAAAAACTGTTTTTT	CASSIAKSRGKANEKLFF
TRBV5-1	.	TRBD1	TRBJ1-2	TGCGCCAGCAGCGGGGGGACAGGGAGCTATGGCTACACCTTC	CASSGGTGSYGYTF
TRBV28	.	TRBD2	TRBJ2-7	TGTGCCAGCAGTTTATGGGGTAAAAATGGCCTAGCGGGCTACGAGCAGTACTTC	CASSLWGKNGLAGYEQYF
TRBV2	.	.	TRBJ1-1	TGTGCCAGCAGCGCCATTCAGGTAATCGGGAGCACTGAAGCTTTCTTT	CASSAIQVIGSTEAFF
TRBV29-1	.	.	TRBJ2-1	TGCAGCGCCGTGGCGTGGAGCGCAGAGGTCCACAATGAGCAGTTCTTC	CSAVAWSAEVHNEQFF
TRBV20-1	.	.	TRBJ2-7	TGCAGTGCTAGTGGTGGTGGCCACGAGCAGTACTTC	CSASGGGHEQYF
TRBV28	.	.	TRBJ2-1	TGTGCCAGCAGTTTATCTCCTTACAATGAGCAGTTCTTC	CASSLSPYNEQFF
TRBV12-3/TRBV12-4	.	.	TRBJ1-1	TGTGCCAGCAGACCCTCAGGTGGCACTGAAGCTTTCTTT	CASRPSGGTEAFF
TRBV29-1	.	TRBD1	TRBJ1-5	TGCAGCGTAGACCCCCGGACAGGGGGCAATCAGCCCCAGCATTTT	CSVDPRTGGNQPQHF
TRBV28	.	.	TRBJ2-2	TGTGCCAGCAGTTTTGAGGTTGCGGCCGGGGAGCTGTTTTTT	CASSFEVAAGELFF
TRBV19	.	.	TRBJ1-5	TGTGCCAGTAGTGTTCAGGGGATGCAGGGGAGCAATCAGCCCCAGCATTTT	CASSVQGMQGSNQPQHF
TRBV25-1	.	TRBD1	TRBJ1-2	TGTGCCAGCAGTGGCCGGACAGGGCTATATGGCTACACCTTC	CASSGRTGLYGYTF
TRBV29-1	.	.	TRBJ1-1	TGCAGCGTTCCCCCTGGGCACACTGAAGCTTTCTTT	CSVPPGHTEAFF
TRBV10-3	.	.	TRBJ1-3	TGTGCCATCAGTGGAGGGAACACCATATATTTT	CAISGGNTIYF
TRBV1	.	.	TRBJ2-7	TGCACCCCCTGGGGAGGTAACGAGCAGTACTTC	CTPWGGNEQYF
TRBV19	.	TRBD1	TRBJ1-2	TGTGCCAGTAGTATATTAGACAGGGGGAACGATGGCTACACCTTC	CASSILDRGNDGYTF
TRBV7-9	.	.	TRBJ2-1	TGTGCCCTCAGGGCAATGAAGAGCGGGCGACCGAGCTCCTACAATGAGCAGTTCTTC	CALRAMKSGRPSSYNEQFF
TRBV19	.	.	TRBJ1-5	TGTGCCAGTAGTCCAGGAGGCGGATTTAGCAATCAGCCCCAGCATTTT	CASSPGGGFSNQPQHF
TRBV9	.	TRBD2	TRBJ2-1	TGTGCCAGCAGCAGCGGGAGTCGGTATCTTCGCAATGAGCAGTTCTTC	CASSSGSRYLRNEQFF
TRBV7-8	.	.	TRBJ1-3	TGTGCCAGCAGCTTAAGTGCTATATCCTCTGGAAACACCATATATTTT	CASSLSAISSGNTIYF
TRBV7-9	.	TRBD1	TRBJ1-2	TGTGCCAGCAGCGTCGGGACAGGCTCTTACACCTTC	CASSVGTGSYTF
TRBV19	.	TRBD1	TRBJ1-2	TGTGCCAGTAGTAGCCCCGGACAGGGCTATGGCTACACCTTC	CASSSPGQGYGYTF
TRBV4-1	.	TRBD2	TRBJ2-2	TGCGCCAGCAGCCAAGGGCCCGGAGCGGGAAACACCGGGGAGCTGTTTTTT	CASSQGPGAGNTGELFF
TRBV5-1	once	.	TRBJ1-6	TGCGCCAGCAGTTTCCAGGGGTATCATAATTCACCCCTCCACTTT	CASSFQGYHNSPLHF
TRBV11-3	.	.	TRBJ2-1	TGTGCCAGCAGCTCCGGTAGGACTCACGCCAATGAGCAGTTCTTC	CASSSGRTHANEQFF
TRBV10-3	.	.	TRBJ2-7	TGTGCCATCAGTGGGGACTTCGCCACCTACGAGCAGTACTTC	CAISGDFATYEQYF
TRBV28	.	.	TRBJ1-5	TGTGCCGGGGGGGAAGCGGTAAATCAGCCCCAGCATTTT	CAGGEAVNQPQHF